This is a list of T cell receptor beta chains from one sample in a study of cytomegalovirus exposure and HLA in healthy donors. Profiling relied on immunoSEQ multiplex PCR, and the TCRdb table lists in-frame clones only, not all of them. Found here are under 200,000 clones, roughly 84% of them singletons; the top ten hold approximately 0.25%. The specimen was PBMCs. Receptors were obtained from a boy between 10 and 17 years old in good health and CMV-seronegative. Each CDR3 is given with its conserved first and last residue. Fields, in order: J gene, D gene, clone size, V gene, CDR3 protein, CDR3 DNA. The D gene is left open where the match is weak. Size tells how often a clone was seen (once, few, many) or the class of an expanded clone, and some rows leave it out.

>TRBJ2-2|.|.|TRBV11-3
CASSLGGVGTGELFF
TGTGCCAGCAGCTTGGGCGGGGTCGGCACCGGGGAGCTGTTTTTT
>TRBJ1-5|.|once|TRBV19
CASSIGSQHNQPQHF
TGTGCCAGTAGTATTGGTAGCCAGCACAATCAGCCCCAGCATTTT
>TRBJ1-6|TRBD1|.|TRBV10-3
CAISGQDRVNSPLHF
TGTGCCATCAGCGGTCAGGACAGGGTTAATTCACCCCTCCACTTT
>TRBJ2-7|TRBD2|few|TRBV2
CASSESLAGGYEQYF
TGTGCCAGCAGTGAAAGCCTAGCGGGAGGGTACGAGCAGTACTTC
>TRBJ1-4|.|.|TRBV5-6
CASSLTGSWTNEKLFF
TGTGCCAGCAGCTTGACAGGCAGTTGGACTAATGAAAAACTGTTTTTT
>TRBJ1-3|.|.|TRBV2
CASRDYGARGNTIYF
TGTGCCAGCAGGGACTATGGGGCGCGTGGAAACACCATATATTTT
>TRBJ2-1|TRBD2|few|TRBV23-1
CASSPGLVLSRYNEQFF
TGCGCCAGCAGTCCGGGACTAGTCCTTTCTCGCTACAATGAGCAGTTCTTC
>TRBJ2-2|.|.|TRBV14
CASSPRTMGELFF
TGTGCCAGCAGCCCCCGCACTATGGGGGAGCTGTTTTTT
>TRBJ2-1|TRBD2|.|TRBV9
CASSSRGEGIGRNEQFF
TGTGCCAGCAGCTCCCGTGGGGAGGGGATAGGCAGAAATGAGCAGTTCTTC
>TRBJ2-3|TRBD2|.|TRBV7-2
CASSVGTSGGPITDTQYF
TGTGCCAGCAGCGTCGGGACTAGCGGGGGGCCCATCACAGATACGCAGTATTTT
>TRBJ2-2|.|.|TRBV27
CASQGSGELFF
TGTGCCAGTCAGGGGTCCGGGGAGCTGTTTTTT
>TRBJ1-1|TRBD1|.|TRBV29-1
CSVIRTGMNTEAFF
TGCAGCGTGATCCGGACAGGGATGAACACTGAAGCTTTCTTT
>TRBJ1-2|TRBD1|.|TRBV7-2
CASGFRDSLSYGYTF
TGTGCCAGCGGGTTCCGGGACAGCCTATCCTATGGCTACACCTTC
>TRBJ1-1|.|few|TRBV5-1
CASSLSTVLNTEAFF
TGCGCCAGCAGCTTGAGCACAGTTCTTAACACTGAAGCTTTCTTT
>TRBJ2-1|TRBD2|.|TRBV11-2
CASSLLAGGPVGYNEQFF
TGTGCCAGCAGCTTACTAGCGGGGGGGCCGGTGGGCTACAATGAGCAGTTCTTC
>TRBJ1-2|TRBD1|.|TRBV30
CAWSRGQGPRYGYTF
TGTGCCTGGAGCAGGGGACAGGGGCCTAGGTATGGCTACACCTTC
>TRBJ2-1|TRBD1|.|TRBV5-6
CASSRRQGLQSYNEQFF
TGTGCCAGCAGCCGACGACAGGGCCTTCAATCCTACAATGAGCAGTTCTTC
>TRBJ1-2|.|.|TRBV19
CASSIDGWANGYTF
TGTGCCAGTAGTATAGATGGGTGGGCAAATGGCTACACCTTC
>TRBJ2-7|TRBD2|few|TRBV30
CAWARDYNEQYF
TGTGCCTGGGCCCGGGACTATAACGAGCAGTACTTC
>TRBJ2-7|TRBD2|once|TRBV6-4
CASSELAGVSYEQYF
TGTGCCAGCAGTGAACTAGCGGGGGTCTCCTACGAGCAGTACTTC
>TRBJ2-3|.|.|TRBV27
CASRRGLGTDTQYF
TGTGCCAGCAGACGGGGGTTGGGCACAGATACGCAGTATTTT
>TRBJ1-4|.|.|TRBV4-1
CASSQATTTNEKLFF
TGCGCCAGCAGCCAGGCCACCACAACTAATGAAAAACTGTTTTTT
>TRBJ2-7|.|.|TRBV7-9
CASRPPGGPPSEQYF
TGTGCCAGCAGACCGCCCGGGGGACCCCCCTCCGAGCAGTACTTC
>TRBJ2-7|.|.|TRBV6-5
CASSSRAGGREQYF
TGTGCCAGCAGTTCCAGAGCGGGTGGTCGGGAGCAGTACTTC
>TRBJ1-5|TRBD1|few|TRBV27
CASSLTTGDTGPQHF
TGTGCCAGCAGTTTGACCACAGGGGACACGGGCCCTCAGCATTTT
>TRBJ2-7|TRBD1|.|TRBV11-2
CASSLGPGGQGFYEQYF
TGTGCCAGCAGCTTAGGGCCTGGTGGACAGGGTTTCTACGAGCAGTACTTC
>TRBJ2-1|.|.|TRBV10-3
CAARNRSSYNEQFF
TGTGCCGCCAGAAACAGAAGCTCCTACAATGAGCAGTTCTTC